This entry features one TCR beta chain sequence. Its specificity is unknown. Each UMI harboured a 6-nucleotide sample barcode and was appended via template switching. TCRdb reworked the 5' RACE reads into one entry per CDR3 protein, no DNA. The record lists about 200,000 distinct CDR3 sequences, of which the ten most abundant hold roughly 8%. The data were obtained in a study of monozygotic twins with inflammatory bowel disease. Study-level findings and limits: Versus healthy twins, IBD patients showed fewer clonotypes shared with others, especially with disease activity.

The CDR3 runs to 12 residues. The germline gives CDR1 LGHDT, CDR2 YNNKEL (reference sequence). The sequence was obtained from a human donor with ulcerative colitis or Crohn's disease, or a healthy co-twin of an affected twin (not recorded which). The rearrangement uses TRBV3-1 and TRBJ2-3. Sequencing used blood. CDR3: CASSVKTDTQYF.